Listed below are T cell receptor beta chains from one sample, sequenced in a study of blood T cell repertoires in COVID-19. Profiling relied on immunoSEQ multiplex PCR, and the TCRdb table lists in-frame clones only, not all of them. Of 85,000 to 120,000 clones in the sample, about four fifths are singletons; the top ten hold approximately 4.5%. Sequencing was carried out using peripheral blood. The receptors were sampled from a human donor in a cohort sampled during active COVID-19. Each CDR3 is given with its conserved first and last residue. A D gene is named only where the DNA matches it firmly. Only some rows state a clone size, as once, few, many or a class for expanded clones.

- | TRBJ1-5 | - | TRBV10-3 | TGTGCCATCAGTGAGTCGACTCGAGGCTGGGGCCAGCCCCAGCATTTT | CAISESTRGWGQPQHF
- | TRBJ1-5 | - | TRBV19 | TGTGCCAGTAGTATATCAGGCAGGGGTGACAATCAGCCCCAGCATTTT | CASSISGRGDNQPQHF
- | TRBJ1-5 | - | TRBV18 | TGTGCCAGCTCACCGATGGGAACACAGGGTCAGCCCCAGCATTTT | CASSPMGTQGQPQHF
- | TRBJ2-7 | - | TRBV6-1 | TGTGCCAGCAGTGAAGAAAGCTATTACGAGCAGTACTTC | CASSEESYYEQYF
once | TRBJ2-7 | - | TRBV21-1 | TGTGCCAGCAGCAAAAGAGGGCGGCAGGTAGGCGACGAGCAGTACTTC | CASSKRGRQVGDEQYF
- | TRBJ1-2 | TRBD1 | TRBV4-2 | TGTGCCAGCAGCCTAATGGACAGGGGGGCAGGTGGCTACACCTTC | CASSLMDRGAGGYTF
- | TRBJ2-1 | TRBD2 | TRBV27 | TGTGCCAGCAGTCATAGCGGGGGGGCCATCAATGAGCAGTTCTTC | CASSHSGGAINEQFF
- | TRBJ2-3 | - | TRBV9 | TGTGCCAGCAGCGCCGCTAGAGATACGCAGTATTTT | CASSAARDTQYF
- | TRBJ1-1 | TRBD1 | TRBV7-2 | TGTGCCAGCAGCACCCAACAGGGGGGCACTGAAGCTTTCTTT | CASSTQQGGTEAFF
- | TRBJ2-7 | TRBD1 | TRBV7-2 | TGTGCCAGCAGCTTAGCGTCACAGGGGGCCGCCTACGAGCAGTACTTC | CASSLASQGAAYEQYF
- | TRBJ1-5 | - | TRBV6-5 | TGTGCCAGCAGCTACAACAGGGAGCAGCCCCAGCATTTT | CASSYNREQPQHF
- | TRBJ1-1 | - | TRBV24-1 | TGTGCCACCAGTGATTTCAGGGCGGCTGAAGCTTTCTTT | CATSDFRAAEAFF
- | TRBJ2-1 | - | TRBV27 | TGTGCCAGCAGTCCCGGGACTCTAGCTCCCAGCTCCTACAATGAGCAGTTCTTC | CASSPGTLAPSSYNEQFF
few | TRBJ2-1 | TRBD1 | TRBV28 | TGTGCCAGCCAGGGGGTCTCCTACAATGAGCAGTTCTTC | CASQGVSYNEQFF
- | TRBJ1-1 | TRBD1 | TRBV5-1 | TGCGCCAGCAGCTTGGGCAGGGGGATCCTGAACACTGAAGCTTTCTTT | CASSLGRGILNTEAFF
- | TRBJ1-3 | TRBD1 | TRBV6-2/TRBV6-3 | TGTGCCAGCAGTCGCCGACAGGGGATGGACACCATATATTTT | CASSRRQGMDTIYF
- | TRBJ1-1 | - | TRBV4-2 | TGTGCCAGCAGCCAAGATGGGAACAGGGCAGCTTTCTTT | CASSQDGNRAAFF